The entry below describes one T cell receptor beta chain. Likely a read error: the CDR3 ends without its conserved phenylalanine or tryptophan. The sample is drawn from a study of T cells in Graves' hyperthyroidism and ophthalmopathy. The CDR3 runs to 12 residues. The V gene lost 7 bases and the J gene lost 2 bases, with 8 bases spanning the gap. From germline, CDR1 is SGHAT and CDR2 FQNNGV. Researchers amplified the TCR beta CDR3 regions from RNA transcripts. HTBI primers were used for first-round RT-PCR of the TCR CDR3. TCRdb redid the calling of the multiplex PCR reads with MiXCR, one entry per CDR3 protein. In the table there are a few hundred thousand distinct CDR3 sequences, 18% of which are singletons.

The sequence derives from a woman between 50 and 59 years old with Graves' hyperthyroidism. The sample consisted of blood. The chain employs TRBV11-2 and TRBJ1-2; D perhaps matches TRBD1 (5 bases). The CDR3 nucleotides read TGTGCCAGCAAGCAGGGCAACTATGGCTACACCCTC. Its translation is CASKQGNYGYTL.